This T cell receptor (beta chain) was recovered during a study of cytomegalovirus exposure and HLA in healthy donors. Findings of the study overall: Donor immune exposure was known only as CMV serostatus. Analysis performed later showed TCR beta chains linked to HLA being more clonally expanded than equally common others. V- and J-gene trimming of TCR beta was linked (in a later analysis) to a missense DCLRE1C variant.

This CDR3 region has 11 residues. CDR1 and CDR2 (germline): DFQATT, SNEGSKA (reference sequence). The PCR was carried out with 60 Vbeta primers and 13 Jbeta primers. Only in-frame clones appear in the TCRdb table, and some are missing; sequencing was by immunoSEQ multiplex PCR. The sample includes tens of thousands of clones, about 80% seen only once; the top ten take approximately 7.4%. Comment on this clone: Its antigen is unidentified.

The chain recombines TRBV20-1 with TRBJ2-5; D is uncertain. The better agreement between TRBJ2-7 and the DNA end casts doubt on the J call. The sequence derives from a man aged 55 to 70 in good health and CMV-seronegative. The specimen sequenced was PBMCs. The chain's CDR3 is CSAAVGSEQYF. In nucleotides, the CDR3 is TGCAGTGCTGCTGTAGGAAGCGAGCAGTACTTC.